This TCR beta chain was captured in a study of T cell responses to AZD1222 COVID-19 vaccine. Overall study findings and caveats: There were vaccine-associated CD4 TCRs across spike, dominant at 160-218 and 743-854. Spike-specific TCR breadth and depth both grew after two AZD1222 doses. The sample set comprised mostly white British donors with more females, and clonal diversity was possibly underestimated.

Notes on this clone: Its antigen is undetermined.

This CDR3 has 16 residues. The trim removed 3 bases at V and 5 bases at J, leaving 6 bases unmatched. CDR1 and CDR2 from the germline V gene are GTSNPN and SVGIG (reference sequence). Data came from immunoSEQ multiplex PCR; TCRdb stores just in-frame clones and leaves some out. The sample lists approximately 120,000 clones; 89% were seen once. This receptor was obtained from an adult who received the AZD1222 COVID-19 vaccine. The J gene is TRBJ2-2, the V gene TRBV30; 13 nucleotides align to TRBD2. Sequencing was performed on peripheral blood, taken 28 days after the second AZD1222 dose. The CDR3 coding sequence is TGTGCCTGGAGGCACCCGGGACTAGCGGGAACCGGGGAGCTGTTTTTT. It encodes CAWRHPGLAGTGELFF.